The clone carrying this T cell receptor (beta chain) has just a few counts. This specimen comes from a study of shared T cell receptors in the human thymus. Profiled with immunoSEQ multiplex PCR; TCRdb holds only in-frame clones, not every one. The sample contains 700,000 to 750,000 clones, approximately 85% of which appear only once. V dropped 2 bases and J dropped 5 bases, with 10 bases sitting between them. This CDR3 spans 13 amino acids. The V gene's germline CDR1 is SGHKS and CDR2 YYEKEE (reference sequence). This same sample was also taken into another study, of human thymus T cells. As that study records: The thymus was resected at corrective cardiac surgery. Gene usage (both V and J) appeared biased in thymic and blood repertoires.

The receptor was isolated from a girl under two years old with a congenital heart defect. The sequencing input was thymocytes. The chain joins TRBV5-5 to TRBJ1-1, with D possibly matching TRBD1 (5 bases). The CDR3 region is CASSFQGGTEAFF. DNA for the CDR3: TGTGCCAGCAGCTTCCAGGGCGGAACTGAAGCTTTCTTT. The complete variable domain, with remaining parts taken from reference TRBV5-5 and TRBJ1-1, reads DAGVTQSPTHLIKTRGQQVTLRCSPISGHKSVSWYQQVLGQGPQFIFQYYEKEERGRGNFPDRFSARQFPNYSSELNVNALLLGDSALYLCASSFQGGTEAFFGQGTRLTVV.